This is a list of T cell receptor beta chains from one sample in a study of T cell responses to AZD1222 COVID-19 vaccine. Clones were read by immunoSEQ multiplex PCR, and TCRdb kept only the in-frame ones, dropping some. The sample lists 150,000 to 200,000 clones, roughly 85% occurring once. Sequenced material: peripheral blood, taken 28 days after the second AZD1222 dose. Every receptor here comes from an adult who received the AZD1222 COVID-19 vaccine. CDR3s include the opening cysteine and the closing phenylalanine or tryptophan. D genes are given only for firm matches.

CDR3nt: TGTGCCAGCAGTTTTAGGACAGGCCGGCGGGGAGCTTTCTTT
CDR3aa: CASSFRTGRRGAFF
d_gene: TRBD1
j_gene: TRBJ1-1
v_gene: TRBV6-2/TRBV6-3
len: 14

CDR3nt: TGTGCCAGCAGCACTACCTACGAGCAGTACTTC
CDR3aa: CASSTTYEQYF
d_gene: .
j_gene: TRBJ2-7
v_gene: TRBV7-2
len: 11

CDR3nt: TGTGCCAGTAGTATTAAGGAGGGGAACTATGGCTACACCTTC
CDR3aa: CASSIKEGNYGYTF
d_gene: .
j_gene: TRBJ1-2
v_gene: TRBV19
len: 14

CDR3nt: TGTGCCAGCAGCCGGACAGGGGGCTATGGCTACACCTTC
CDR3aa: CASSRTGGYGYTF
d_gene: TRBD1
j_gene: TRBJ1-2
v_gene: TRBV5-6
len: 13

CDR3nt: TGTGCCAGCAGCAAAGGAGGGACGGTGGGTGAAAAACTGTTTTTT
CDR3aa: CASSKGGTVGEKLFF
d_gene: .
j_gene: TRBJ1-4
v_gene: TRBV21-1
len: 15

CDR3nt: TGTGCCAGCAGTGAAGGGACTCTAAACTCTGGAAACACCATATATTTT
CDR3aa: CASSEGTLNSGNTIYF
d_gene: .
j_gene: TRBJ1-3
v_gene: TRBV2
len: 16

CDR3nt: TGTGCCAGCAGCCCGGGAGACTATAGCAATCAGCCCCAGCATTTT
CDR3aa: CASSPGDYSNQPQHF
d_gene: .
j_gene: TRBJ1-5
v_gene: TRBV7-9
len: 15

CDR3nt: TGCGCCAGCAGTCCATCCGACAGGGAGCGGGAGGATATGAACACTGAAGCTTTCTTT
CDR3aa: CASSPSDREREDMNTEAFF
d_gene: TRBD1
j_gene: TRBJ1-1
v_gene: TRBV5-1
len: 19

CDR3nt: TGTGCCAGCAGCCCCCTAGGTGGGGGTGAGCAGTTCTTC
CDR3aa: CASSPLGGGEQFF
d_gene: .
j_gene: TRBJ2-1
v_gene: TRBV3-1/TRBV3-2
len: 13

CDR3nt: TGTGCCAGCAGGATGGAGGGCTCGACCCCCGAGCAGTACTTC
CDR3aa: CASRMEGSTPEQYF
d_gene: .
j_gene: TRBJ2-7
v_gene: TRBV2
len: 14

CDR3nt: TGTGCCAGTAGCCGGGACAGGAAGTACAATGAGCAGTTCTTC
CDR3aa: CASSRDRKYNEQFF
d_gene: TRBD1
j_gene: TRBJ2-1
v_gene: TRBV19
len: 14

CDR3nt: TGTGCCAGCAGCTTATCGGACGGAGACTATGGCTACACCTTC
CDR3aa: CASSLSDGDYGYTF
d_gene: .
j_gene: TRBJ1-2
v_gene: TRBV5-5
len: 14

CDR3nt: TGCGCCAGCAGAGTAATTGAAACCCCGGACAGGAGGCTCTGCGAAAAACTGTTTTTT
CDR3aa: CASRVIETPDRRLCEKLFF
d_gene: TRBD1
j_gene: TRBJ1-4
v_gene: TRBV23-1
len: 19

CDR3nt: TGCGCCAGCAGCTTGGGATGGACAAGCTCCTACGAGCAGTACTTC
CDR3aa: CASSLGWTSSYEQYF
d_gene: .
j_gene: TRBJ2-7
v_gene: TRBV5-1
len: 15

CDR3nt: TGTGCCAGCAGCCCCGGGGAAGCGGGACTCAACAATGAGCAGTTCTTC
CDR3aa: CASSPGEAGLNNEQFF
d_gene: TRBD2
j_gene: TRBJ2-1
v_gene: TRBV7-9
len: 16

CDR3nt: TGCAGCGTTGGCACAGGGAACTATGGCTACACCTTC
CDR3aa: CSVGTGNYGYTF
d_gene: .
j_gene: TRBJ1-2
v_gene: TRBV29-1
len: 12